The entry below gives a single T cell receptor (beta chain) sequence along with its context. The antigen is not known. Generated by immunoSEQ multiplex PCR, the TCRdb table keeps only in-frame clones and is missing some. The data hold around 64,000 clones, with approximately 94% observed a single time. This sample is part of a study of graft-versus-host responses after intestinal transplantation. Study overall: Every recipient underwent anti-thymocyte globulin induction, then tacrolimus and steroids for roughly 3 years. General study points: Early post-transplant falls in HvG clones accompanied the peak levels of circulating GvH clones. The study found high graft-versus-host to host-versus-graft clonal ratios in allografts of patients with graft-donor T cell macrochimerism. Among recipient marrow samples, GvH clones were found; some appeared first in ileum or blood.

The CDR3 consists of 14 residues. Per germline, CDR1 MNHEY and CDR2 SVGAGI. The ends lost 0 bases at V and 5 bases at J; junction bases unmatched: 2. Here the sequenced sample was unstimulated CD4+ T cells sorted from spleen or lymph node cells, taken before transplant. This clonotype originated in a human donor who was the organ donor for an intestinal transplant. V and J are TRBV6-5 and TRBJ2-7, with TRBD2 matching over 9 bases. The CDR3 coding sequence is TGTGCCAGCAGTTACTCGTCTAGCGGGGACGAGCAGTACTTC. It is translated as CASSYSSSGDEQYF.